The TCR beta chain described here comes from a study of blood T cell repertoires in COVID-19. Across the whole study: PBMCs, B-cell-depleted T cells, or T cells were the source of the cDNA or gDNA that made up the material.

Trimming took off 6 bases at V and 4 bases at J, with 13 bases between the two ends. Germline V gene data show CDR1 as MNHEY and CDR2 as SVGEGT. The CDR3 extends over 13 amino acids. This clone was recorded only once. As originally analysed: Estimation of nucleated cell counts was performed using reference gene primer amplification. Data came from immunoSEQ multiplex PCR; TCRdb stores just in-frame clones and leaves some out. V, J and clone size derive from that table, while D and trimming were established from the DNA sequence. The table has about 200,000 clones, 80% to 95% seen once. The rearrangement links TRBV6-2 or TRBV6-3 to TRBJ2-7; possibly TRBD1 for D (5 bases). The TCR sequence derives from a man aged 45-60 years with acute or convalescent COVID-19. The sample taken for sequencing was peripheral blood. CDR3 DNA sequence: TGTGCCAGCAGCCAAGGACATAGGTACGAGCAGTACGTC. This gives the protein CASSQGHRYEQYV.